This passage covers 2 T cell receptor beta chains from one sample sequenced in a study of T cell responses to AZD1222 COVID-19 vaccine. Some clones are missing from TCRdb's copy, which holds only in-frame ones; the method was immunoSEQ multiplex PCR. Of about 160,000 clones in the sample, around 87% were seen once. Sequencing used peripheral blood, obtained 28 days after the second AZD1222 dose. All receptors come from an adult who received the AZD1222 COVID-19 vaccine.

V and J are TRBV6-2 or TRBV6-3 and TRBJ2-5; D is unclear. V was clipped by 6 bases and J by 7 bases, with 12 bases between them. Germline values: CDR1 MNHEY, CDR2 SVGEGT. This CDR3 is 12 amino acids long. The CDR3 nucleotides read TGTGCCAGCAGCGGAACCTCAAGGACCCAGTACTTC. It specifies CASSGTSRTQYF.

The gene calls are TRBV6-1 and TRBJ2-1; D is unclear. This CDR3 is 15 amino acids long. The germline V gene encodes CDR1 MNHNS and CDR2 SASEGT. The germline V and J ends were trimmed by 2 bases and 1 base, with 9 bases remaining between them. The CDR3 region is CASSELRSSYNEQFF. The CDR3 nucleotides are TGTGCCAGCAGTGAATTGAGGAGTTCCTACAATGAGCAGTTCTTC.